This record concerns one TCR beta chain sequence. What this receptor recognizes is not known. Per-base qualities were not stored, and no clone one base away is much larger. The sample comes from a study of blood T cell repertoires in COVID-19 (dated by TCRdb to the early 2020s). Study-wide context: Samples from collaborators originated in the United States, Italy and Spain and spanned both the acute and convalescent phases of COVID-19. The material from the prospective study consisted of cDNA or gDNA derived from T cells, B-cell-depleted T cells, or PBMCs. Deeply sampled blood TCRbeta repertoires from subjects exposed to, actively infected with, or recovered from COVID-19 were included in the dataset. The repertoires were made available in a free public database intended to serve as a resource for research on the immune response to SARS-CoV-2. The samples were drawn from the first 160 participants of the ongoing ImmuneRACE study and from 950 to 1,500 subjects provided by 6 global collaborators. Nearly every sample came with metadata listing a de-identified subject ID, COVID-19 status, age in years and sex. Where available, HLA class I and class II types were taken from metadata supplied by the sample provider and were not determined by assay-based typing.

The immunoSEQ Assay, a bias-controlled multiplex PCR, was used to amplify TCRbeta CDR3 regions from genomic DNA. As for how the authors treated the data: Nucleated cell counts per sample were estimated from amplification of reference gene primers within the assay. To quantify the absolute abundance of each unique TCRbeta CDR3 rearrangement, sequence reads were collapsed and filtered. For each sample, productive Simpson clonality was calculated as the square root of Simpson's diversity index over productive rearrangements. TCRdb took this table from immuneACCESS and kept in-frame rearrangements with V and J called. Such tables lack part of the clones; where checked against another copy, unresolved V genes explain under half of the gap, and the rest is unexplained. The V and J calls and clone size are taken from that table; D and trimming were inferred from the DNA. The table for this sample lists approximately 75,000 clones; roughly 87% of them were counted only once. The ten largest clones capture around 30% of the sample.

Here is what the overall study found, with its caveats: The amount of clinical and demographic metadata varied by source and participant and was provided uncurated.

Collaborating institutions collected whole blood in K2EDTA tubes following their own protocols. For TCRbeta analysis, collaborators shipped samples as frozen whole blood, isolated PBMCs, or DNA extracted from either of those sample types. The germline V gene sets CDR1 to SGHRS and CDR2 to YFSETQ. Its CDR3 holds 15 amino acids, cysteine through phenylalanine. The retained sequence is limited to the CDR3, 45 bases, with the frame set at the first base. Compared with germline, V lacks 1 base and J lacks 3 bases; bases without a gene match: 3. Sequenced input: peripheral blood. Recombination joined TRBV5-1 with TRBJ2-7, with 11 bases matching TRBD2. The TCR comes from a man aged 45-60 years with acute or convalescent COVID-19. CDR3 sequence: CASSLTTSGVYEQYF. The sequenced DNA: TGCGCCAGCAGCTTGACGACTAGCGGGGTCTACGAGCAGTACTTC.